These T cell receptor beta chains were read from a single sample in a study of blood T cell repertoires in COVID-19. Method: immunoSEQ multiplex PCR; TCRdb's copy keeps in-frame clones and lacks some. The repertoire holds hundreds of thousands of clones, with around 91% as singletons. The sample consisted of PBMCs or T cells enriched from blood (not recorded which). The receptors derive from a man aged 25 to 40 who had recovered from COVID-19. Both conserved end residues are trimmed from each CDR3. D genes are given only for firm matches.

d_gene	v_gene	j_gene	CDR3aa
TRBD1	TRBV7-6	TRBJ2-7	ASSVGTGASYEQY
TRBD2	TRBV3-1/TRBV3-2	TRBJ2-2	ASSRLLPGLASGELF
TRBD1	TRBV11-2	TRBJ2-3	ASSTRQGPTDTQY
NA	TRBV9	TRBJ2-5	ASSVSLDHRVTQY
TRBD1	TRBV5-6	TRBJ2-1	ASSRGQGSGNEQF
NA	TRBV12-5	TRBJ1-2	ASAPSGGNYGYT
TRBD1	TRBV15	TRBJ1-4	ATSREGTGLDEKLF
NA	TRBV5-1	TRBJ1-6	ASSPVAGNNSPLH
TRBD2	TRBV6-5	TRBJ2-1	ASRRRGEVNEQF
TRBD1	TRBV27	TRBJ1-1	ASSLFGTGANTEAF
NA	TRBV28	TRBJ1-1	ASSALIENTEAF
TRBD1	TRBV24-1	TRBJ2-3	ATSDGWTGSDTQY
NA	TRBV18	TRBJ2-3	ASSPQTTANTDTQY
TRBD1	TRBV27	TRBJ1-1	ASRIQGMNTEAF
TRBD2	TRBV10-3	TRBJ2-1	AISVKREPDEQF
NA	TRBV5-6	TRBJ1-5	ASSWQGQPQH
NA	TRBV5-1	TRBJ2-5	ASSFLGDYQETQY
NA	TRBV4-1	TRBJ2-1	ASSQGREAGQNEQF
NA	TRBV12-3/TRBV12-4	TRBJ2-1	ASMVLGEQF
TRBD1	TRBV3-1/TRBV3-2	TRBJ2-3	ASSPARTGRDTQY